This T cell receptor beta chain stems from a study of neurological immune-mediated disorders. This clonotype was observed at least ten times. Trimming stripped 2 bases from V and 6 bases from J, with 11 bases between. Germline CDR1 and CDR2: SGHRS and YFSETQ. The CDR3 consists of 13 residues. The making of cDNA relied on 5'RACE with 10-nucleotide random UMIs. Via MiXCR, TCRdb re-called the 5' RACE reads, giving one row per CDR3 protein. The sample contains about 38,000 distinct CDR3 sequences, 4.8% of which appear only once. Sequencing was done on a sample of CD4+ T cells from blood. The receptor was derived from a man between 18 and 35 years old in good health. The chain joins TRBV5-1 to TRBJ1-1; D is possibly TRBD1 (6 bases). The CDR3 sequence: CASSLQGRAEAFF. Here the CDR3 DNA reads TGCGCCAGCAGCTTACAGGGTCGGGCTGAAGCTTTCTTT.